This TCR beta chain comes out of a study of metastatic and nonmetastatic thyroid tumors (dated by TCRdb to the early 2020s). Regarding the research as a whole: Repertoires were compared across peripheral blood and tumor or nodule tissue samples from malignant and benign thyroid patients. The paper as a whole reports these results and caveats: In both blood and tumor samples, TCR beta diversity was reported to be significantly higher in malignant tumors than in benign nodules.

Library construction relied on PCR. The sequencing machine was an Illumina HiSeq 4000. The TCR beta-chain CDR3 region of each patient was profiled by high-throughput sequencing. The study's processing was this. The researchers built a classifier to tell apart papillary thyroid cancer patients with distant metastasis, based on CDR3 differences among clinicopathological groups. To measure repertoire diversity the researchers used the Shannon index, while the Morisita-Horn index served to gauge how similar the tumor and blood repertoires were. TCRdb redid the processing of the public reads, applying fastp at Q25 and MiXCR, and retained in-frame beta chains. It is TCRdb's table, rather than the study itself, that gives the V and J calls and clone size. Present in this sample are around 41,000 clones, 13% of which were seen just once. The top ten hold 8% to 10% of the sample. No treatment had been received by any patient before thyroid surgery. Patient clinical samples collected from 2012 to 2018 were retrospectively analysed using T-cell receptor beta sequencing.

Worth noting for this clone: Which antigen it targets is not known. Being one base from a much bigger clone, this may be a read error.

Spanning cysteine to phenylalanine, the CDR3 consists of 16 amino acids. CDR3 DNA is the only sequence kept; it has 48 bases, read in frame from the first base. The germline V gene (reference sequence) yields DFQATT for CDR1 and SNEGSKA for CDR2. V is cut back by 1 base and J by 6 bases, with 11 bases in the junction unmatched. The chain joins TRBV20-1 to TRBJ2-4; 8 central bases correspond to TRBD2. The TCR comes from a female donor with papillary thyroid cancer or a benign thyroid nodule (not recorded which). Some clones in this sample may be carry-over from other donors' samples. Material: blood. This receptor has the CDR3 CSARARAGAVLNIQYF. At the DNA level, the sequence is TGCAGTGCTAGAGCAAGAGCGGGAGCGGTGTTAAACATTCAGTACTTC.